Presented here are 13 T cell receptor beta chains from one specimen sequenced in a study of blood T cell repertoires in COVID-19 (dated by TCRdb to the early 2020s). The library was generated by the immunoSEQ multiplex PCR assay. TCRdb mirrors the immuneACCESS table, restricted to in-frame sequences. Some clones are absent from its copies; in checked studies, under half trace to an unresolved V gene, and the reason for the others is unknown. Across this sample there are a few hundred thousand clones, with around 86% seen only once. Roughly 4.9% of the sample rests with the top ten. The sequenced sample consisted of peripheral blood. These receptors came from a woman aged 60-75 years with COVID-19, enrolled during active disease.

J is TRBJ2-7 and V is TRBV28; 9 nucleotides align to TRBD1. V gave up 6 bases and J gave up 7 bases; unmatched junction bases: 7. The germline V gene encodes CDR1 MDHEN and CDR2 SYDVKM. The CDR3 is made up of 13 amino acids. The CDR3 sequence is CASRRDRAGEQYF. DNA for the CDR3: TGTGCCAGCAGACGGGACAGGGCGGGGGAGCAGTACTTC.

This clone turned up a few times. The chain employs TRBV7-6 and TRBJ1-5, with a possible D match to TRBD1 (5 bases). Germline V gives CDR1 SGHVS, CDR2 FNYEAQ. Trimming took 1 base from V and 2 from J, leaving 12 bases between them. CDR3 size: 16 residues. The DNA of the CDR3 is TGTGCCAGCAGCTTAGAGGGGCAGATGGGCAATCAGCCCCAGCATTTT. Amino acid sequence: CASSLEGQMGNQPQHF.

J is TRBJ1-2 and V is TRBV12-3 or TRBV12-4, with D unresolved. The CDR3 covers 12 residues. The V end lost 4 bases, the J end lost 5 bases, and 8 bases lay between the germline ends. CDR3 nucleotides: TGTGCCAGCAGTTCGACACCTTATGGCTACACCTTC. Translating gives CASSSTPYGYTF.

The CDR3 sequence is CASSLGGLAGGPGTGELFF. The CDR3, as DNA: TGTGCCAGCAGCTTAGGTGGACTAGCGGGAGGGCCGGGCACCGGGGAGCTGTTTTTT. J is TRBJ2-2 and V is TRBV7-8; 15 nucleotides agree with TRBD2. The germline gives CDR1 SGHVS, CDR2 FQNEAQ. Trimming cost V 1 base and J 4 bases; bases outside gene matches: 7. This CDR3 is built from 19 residues. The whole variable domain, remainder taken from reference TRBV7-8 and TRBJ2-2, is GAGVSQSPRYKVAKRGQDVALRCDPISGHVSLFWYQQALGQGPEFLTYFQNEAQLDKSGLPSDRFFAERPEGSVSTLKIQRTQQEDSAVYLCASSLGGLAGGPGTGELFFGEGSRLTVL.

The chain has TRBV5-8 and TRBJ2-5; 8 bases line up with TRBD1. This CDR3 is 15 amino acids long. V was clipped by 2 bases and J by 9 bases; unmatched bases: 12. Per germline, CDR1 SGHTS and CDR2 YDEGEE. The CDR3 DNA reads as TGTGCCAGCAGCTTTAGGACAGGGCGGAGGCCGGCCCAGTACTTC. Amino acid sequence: CASSFRTGRRPAQYF.

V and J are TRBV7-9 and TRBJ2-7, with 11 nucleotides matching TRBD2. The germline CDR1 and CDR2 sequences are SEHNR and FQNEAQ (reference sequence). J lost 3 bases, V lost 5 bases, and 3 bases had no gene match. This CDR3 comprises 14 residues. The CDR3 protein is CASSRTSGFYEQYF. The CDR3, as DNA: TGTGCCAGCAGCAGGACTAGCGGGTTCTACGAGCAGTACTTC.

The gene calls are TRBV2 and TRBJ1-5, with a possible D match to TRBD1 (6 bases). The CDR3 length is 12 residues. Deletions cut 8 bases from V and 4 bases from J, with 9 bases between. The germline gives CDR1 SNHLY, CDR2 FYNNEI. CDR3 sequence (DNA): TGTGCCAGCCAGGGACAAAATCAGCCCCAGCATTTT. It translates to CASQGQNQPQHF.

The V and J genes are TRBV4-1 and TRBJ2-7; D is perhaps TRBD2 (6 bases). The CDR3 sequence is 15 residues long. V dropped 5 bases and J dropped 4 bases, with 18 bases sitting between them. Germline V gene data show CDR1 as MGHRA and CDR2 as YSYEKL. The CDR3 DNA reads TGCGCCAGCAGCAACCAACCGCGCCTAGCGTACGAGCAGTACTTC. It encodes CASSNQPRLAYEQYF.

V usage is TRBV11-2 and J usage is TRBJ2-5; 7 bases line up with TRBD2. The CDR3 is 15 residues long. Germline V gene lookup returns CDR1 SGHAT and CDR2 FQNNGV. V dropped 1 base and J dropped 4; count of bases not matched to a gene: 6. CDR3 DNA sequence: TGTGCCAGCAGCTTAGCCGGAGGGGAGGGAGAGACCCAGTACTTC. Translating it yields CASSLAGGEGETQYF.

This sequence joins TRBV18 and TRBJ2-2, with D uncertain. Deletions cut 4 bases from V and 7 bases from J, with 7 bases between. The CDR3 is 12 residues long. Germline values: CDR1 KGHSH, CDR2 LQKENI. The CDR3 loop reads CASSHSGGELFF. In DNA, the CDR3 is TGTGCCAGCTCACATTCCGGCGGGGAGCTGTTTTTT.

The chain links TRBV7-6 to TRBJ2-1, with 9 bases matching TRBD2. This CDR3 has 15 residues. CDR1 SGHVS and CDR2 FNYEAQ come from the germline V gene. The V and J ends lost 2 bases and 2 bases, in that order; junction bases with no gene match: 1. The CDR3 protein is CASSLIAGAYNEQFF. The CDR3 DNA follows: TGTGCCAGCAGCTTAATAGCGGGAGCCTACAATGAGCAGTTCTTC.

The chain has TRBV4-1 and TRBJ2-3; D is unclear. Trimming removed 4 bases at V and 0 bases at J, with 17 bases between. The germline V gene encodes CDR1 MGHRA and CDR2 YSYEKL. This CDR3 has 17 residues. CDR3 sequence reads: CASSRLVYLTSTDTQYF. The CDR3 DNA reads TGCGCCAGCAGCCGTCTAGTCTACTTGACTAGCACAGATACGCAGTATTTT.

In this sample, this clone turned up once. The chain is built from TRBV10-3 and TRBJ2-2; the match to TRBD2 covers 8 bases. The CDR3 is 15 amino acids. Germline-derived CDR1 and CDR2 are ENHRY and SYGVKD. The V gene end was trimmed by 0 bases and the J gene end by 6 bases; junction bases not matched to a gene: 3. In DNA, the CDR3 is TGTGCCATCAGTGAGTCTCCGCGGGGGGCCGGGGAGCTGTTTTTT. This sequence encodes CAISESPRGAGELFF.